A selection of T cell receptor beta chains follows, all from one sample in a study of blood T cells in healthy people across ages. TCRdb ran MiXCR on the 5' RACE reads and lists one entry per CDR3 protein. The table records about 580,000 distinct CDR3 sequences, 40% to 50% of them present only once. Source material: blood. The receptors stem from a man older than 75 in good health. The CDR3 runs from the conserved cysteine through the conserved F or W. The order of the fields is clone size, V gene, J gene, CDR3 protein. A clone size is listed for some rows: how often the clone was seen (once, few, many), or a class if it is expanded.

>.|TRBV10-3|TRBJ2-7
CAISMRGPELDEQYF
>few|TRBV20-1|TRBJ2-1
CSAPGQGAINEQFF
>.|TRBV9|TRBJ2-3
CASSGTSSYTDTQYF
>.|TRBV29-1|TRBJ2-7
CSLTGVSYEQYF
>.|TRBV20-1|TRBJ2-5
CSARDLLAGGDQETQYF
>.|TRBV7-2|TRBJ2-1
CASSVDRHNEQFF
>.|TRBV6-4|TRBJ1-1
CATLGKGMVTEAFF
>.|TRBV6-6|TRBJ2-7
CASPTRQPYVQYF
>once|TRBV6-2/TRBV6-3|TRBJ2-7
CASSGLAGGPGDHEQYF
>.|TRBV29-1|TRBJ2-3
CSVEWVRGRADTQYF
>few|TRBV7-2|TRBJ2-1
CASSVPLAGSSYNEQFF
>.|TRBV6-5|TRBJ2-6
CASSWTTRTSGANVLTF
>.|TRBV11-2|TRBJ2-1
CACSLSYGTGIGNEQFF
>many|TRBV7-2|TRBJ2-7
CASSYHYEQYF
>.|TRBV4-2|TRBJ2-5
CASSLRTVLQETQYF